The next 6 T cell receptor beta chains were all read from a single sample in a study of T cell responses to AZD1222 COVID-19 vaccine. The protocol was immunoSEQ multiplex PCR, while the TCRdb copy is restricted to in-frame clones and leaves out a portion. The table shows 100,000 or so clones, with approximately 84% occurring only once. This specimen was peripheral blood, taken on day 0 of AZD1222 vaccination. These receptors originate from an adult in good health.

V usage is TRBV7-9 and J usage is TRBJ1-3, with TRBD1 matching over 11 bases. The CDR3 length is 17 residues. The trim removed 4 bases at V and 0 bases at J, leaving 5 bases unmatched. Per germline, CDR1 SEHNR and CDR2 FQNEAQ (reference sequence). The CDR3 here is CASSSGQGAHSGNTIYF. The CDR3 region has the DNA TGTGCCAGCAGCTCCGGACAGGGGGCCCACTCTGGAAACACCATATATTTT.

This rearrangement joins TRBV6-5 to TRBJ1-2; perhaps TRBD1 as D (5 bases). The CDR3 length is 13 residues. CDR1 MNHEY and CDR2 SVGAGI come from the germline V gene. V was trimmed by 5 bases and J by 5 bases, leaving 12 bases between them. CDR3 sequence: CASSQTDRYGYTF. The CDR3 DNA sequence: TGTGCCAGCAGTCAGACAGATCGATATGGCTACACCTTC.

The chain joins TRBV21-1 to TRBJ1-1. TRBV21-1 is an annotated pseudogene. The CDR3 length is 14 residues. CDR3 DNA sequence: TGTGCCAGCAGCAACAGACTTCCCAACACTGAAGCTTTCTTT. It encodes CASSNRLPNTEAFF.

The chain employs TRBV7-3 and TRBJ2-1; 8 bases are shared with TRBD2. The CDR3 loop spans 16 amino acids. The V and J ends lost 6 bases and 5 bases, in that order; junction bases with no gene match: 12. Germline V gene sequence: CDR1 SGHTA, CDR2 FQGTGA. The CDR3 DNA follows: TGTGCCAGCAGACCCCGGGGTAGCGGGAACCACAATGAGCAGTTCTTC. This gives the protein CASRPRGSGNHNEQFF.

V is TRBV15 and J is TRBJ1-3; D is undetermined. Deletions cut 6 bases from V and 0 bases from J, with 6 bases between. In germline, CDR1 is LNHNV, CDR2 YYDKDF (reference sequence). The CDR3 covers 13 residues. CDR3 protein: CATRTSSGNTIYF. The CDR3 nucleotides read TGTGCCACCAGAACAAGCTCTGGAAACACCATATATTTT. Full variable domain (outside the CDR3, taken from reference TRBV15 and TRBJ1-3): DAMVIQNPRYQVTQFGKPVTLSCSQTLNHNVMYWYQQKSSQAPKLLFHYYDKDFNNEADTPDNFQSRRPNTSFCFLDIRSPGLGDTAMYLCATRTSSGNTIYFGEGSWLTVV.

The chain recombines TRBV7-2 with TRBJ1-1; D ambiguous. Trimming cost V 4 bases and J 2 bases, with 2 bases left between them. The CDR3 covers 11 residues. Germline V gene sequence: CDR1 SGHTA, CDR2 FQGNSA. The CDR3 nucleotides read TGTGCCAGCAGCTCTAACACTGAAGCTTTCTTT. Encoded protein: CASSSNTEAFF.